These 2 T cell receptor beta chains were sequenced from one sample in a study of T cells after posttransplantation cyclophosphamide. Busulfan-fludarabine conditioning, marrow transplant, and cyclophosphamide on days +3 and +4 were administered. Sequencing was performed with immunoSEQ multiplex PCR; in TCRdb, only in-frame clones are kept and a portion is missing. Observed in the sample are about 6,700 clones, none of them singletons. Material: PBMCs, obtained after an allogeneic stem cell transplant with post-transplant cyclophosphamide. The receptors stem from a young adult male patient who received an allogeneic stem cell transplant from an unrelated donor, was CMV-positive, and had acute and chronic GVHD. The graft donor may be the source of some T cells.

There are many counts of this clone. The chain links TRBV6-5 to TRBJ1-5; no reliable D call. The V end lost 5 bases, the J end lost 5 bases, and 10 bases lay between the germline ends. Germline-derived CDR1 and CDR2 are MNHEY and SVGAGI. The CDR3 covers 13 residues. Written as DNA, the CDR3 is TGTGCCAGCAGTCGTAGGAGGGATCAGCCCCAGCATTTT. Protein product: CASSRRRDQPQHF.

This clone was detected ten times or more. The chain uses TRBV10-3 and TRBJ2-1, with 9 nucleotides matching TRBD1. V lost 2 bases and J lost 8; bases outside the gene matches: 16. Looked up from germline, CDR1 is ENHRY and CDR2 is SYGVKD. The CDR3 sequence is 18 residues long. The CDR3, as DNA: TGTGCCATCAGTGAGGGATCGCCGGGACAGGGTTTACGGGATGAGCAGTTCTTC. Protein product: CAISEGSPGQGLRDEQFF.